This T cell receptor beta chain was profiled in a study of blood T cell repertoires in COVID-19. The wider study: PBMCs, B-cell-depleted T cells, or T cells provided the cDNA or gDNA that made up the material.

In germline, CDR1 is SEHNR, CDR2 FQNEAQ (reference sequence). The CDR3 covers 12 residues. Authors' methods: Scientists estimated how many nucleated cells there were by amplifying reference gene primers. Some clones are missing from TCRdb's copy, which holds only in-frame ones; the method was immunoSEQ multiplex PCR. From that table come the V and J calls and clone size; the DNA was used to work out D and trimming. Of more than 110,000 clones listed, approximately 84% are singletons. The sequence derives from a human donor in a cohort sampled during active COVID-19. The V call is TRBV7-9, the J call TRBJ1-1; D may be TRBD1 (6 bases). Sequencing input: peripheral blood. This CDR3 reads CVGGRMNTEAFF. The CDR3 coding sequence is TGTGTCGGGGGGCGGATGAACACTGAAGCTTTCTTT.